A single sample is the source of the 28 T cell receptor beta chains below, sequenced in a study of blood T cells in healthy people across ages. Together with a sample-barcoded 5' primer, a J-beta primer mix was included in a second PCR lasting about 7 to 11 cycles. TCRdb processed the 5' RACE reads anew with MiXCR; each CDR3 protein has one entry. Of 550,000 to 800,000 distinct CDR3 sequences listed, 32% are singletons. The sample was blood. Receptors originate from an elderly woman in good health.

As regards this clonotype: A much larger clonotype is one base distant, so this may be a read error. The CDR3 ends on some other residue instead of the conserved phenylalanine or tryptophan, so this is likely a read error. The chain recombines TRBV7-9 with TRBJ2-1, with a tentative D call TRBD1 (5 bases). The ends were cut back, 2 bases at V and 12 bases at J, with 14 bases in the middle. Germline loops: CDR1 SEHNR, CDR2 FQNEAQ (reference sequence). The CDR3 covers 13 residues. The CDR3 DNA sequence: TGTGCCAGCAGCTTATCCTCCGTCCAGGGGCAGTTCTGC. Protein sequence: CASSLSSVQGQFC.

Ten or more counts support this clonotype. The V gene is TRBV5-6, the J gene TRBJ1-1; no definite D call. The CDR3 consists of 13 residues. CDR1 and CDR2 from the germline V gene are SGHDT and YYEEEE. V shed 4 bases and J shed 8 bases, with 15 bases lying between them. Here the CDR3 reads CASSLEFPVEAFF. The DNA for the CDR3 is TGTGCCAGCAGCCTTGAATTCCCAGTCGAAGCTTTCTTT.

The chain employs TRBV4-1 and TRBJ2-7; D possibly corresponds to TRBD1 (6 bases). CDR1 is MGHRA and CDR2 is YSYEKL in the germline V gene. V lost 0 bases and J lost 5, with 14 bases in between. This CDR3 contains 15 residues. Written as DNA, the CDR3 is TGCGCCAGCAGCCAAGATAAGACAACAGGGAACGAGCAGTACTTC. It encodes CASSQDKTTGNEQYF.

In its sample, this clonotype was seen many times. This chain uses TRBV29-1 with TRBJ2-6, with 9 bases identical to TRBD1. The CDR3 covers 18 residues. Germline V CDR1 and CDR2: SQVTM, ANQGSEA. J gave up 2 bases and V 3 bases, and 11 bases lay outside the gene matches. The CDR3 reads CSVDAPGQGFPGANVLTF. CDR3 nucleotides: TGCAGCGTTGATGCCCCGGGACAGGGATTCCCTGGGGCCAACGTCCTGACTTTC.

This clonotype has at least ten counts. J is TRBJ2-5 and V is TRBV24-1; D unclear. The CDR3 has 13 amino acids. The germline V gene has CDR1 KGHDR and CDR2 SFDVKD. V lost 5 bases and J lost 4, with 10 bases in between. The DNA for the CDR3 is TGTGCCACCAGTGCCCCCCCAAGAGAGACCCAGTACTTC. Encoded protein: CATSAPPRETQYF.

On this clonotype itself: It may be a read error: a sequence one base away is much more abundant. J is TRBJ2-1 and V is TRBV6-5; 12 bases are a match to TRBD2. The assigned J gene may be wrong: the sequence end matches TRBJ2-7 better. The germline V gene encodes CDR1 MNHEY and CDR2 SVGAGI. The CDR3 runs 15 residues. The CDR3 bases are TGTGCCAGCAGGTGGACTAGCGGGGCTGACAATGAGCAGTACTTC. As protein: CASRWTSGADNEQYF.

Concerning this clonotype: It may be a read error: a sequence one base away is much more abundant. The V and J genes are TRBV6-5 and TRBJ2-5; TRBD2 aligns across 7 bases. The germline gives CDR1 MNHEY, CDR2 SVGAGI. After removal of 0 bases from V and 11 bases from J, the junction contained 12 bases not matched to a gene. This CDR3 is built from 15 residues. CDR3 bases: TGTGCCAGCAGTTACTCGGTTGGACTTAGCGGGCAGCAGTACTTC. Residues: CASSYSVGLSGQQYF.

This clonotype was detected a few times. V is TRBV18 and J is TRBJ2-7; tentatively, D is TRBD1 (6 bases). The germline CDR1 and CDR2 sequences are KGHSH and LQKENI. The CDR3 length is 15 residues. The V and J ends lost 0 bases and 4 bases respectively, with 13 bases between them. The CDR3 is CASSPPARGQYEQYF. CDR3 sequence (DNA): TGTGCCAGCTCACCACCGGCCAGGGGTCAGTACGAGCAGTACTTC.

This clonotype appeared many times. The rearrangement links TRBV7-2 to TRBJ2-7, with D uncertain. Trimming removed 3 bases at V and 4 bases at J, with 7 bases between. Germline V CDR1 and CDR2: SGHTA, FQGNSA. The CDR3 runs to 12 residues. The CDR3 nucleotides read TGTGCCAGCAGCTTGGCTTTTTACGAGCAGTACTTC. Encoded protein: CASSLAFYEQYF.

This clonotype came up a few times. The CDR3 here is CASSQTPGNTIYF. In DNA, the CDR3 is TGCGCCAGCAGCCAGACCCCGGGAAACACCATATATTTT. The J gene is TRBJ1-3, the V gene TRBV4-1; the D is unclear. Trimming took off 3 bases at V and 4 bases at J, with 7 bases between the two ends. From germline, CDR1 is MGHRA and CDR2 YSYEKL. The CDR3 consists of 13 residues.

This clonotype was counted a few times. The chain recombines TRBV7-2 with TRBJ1-6; D gene uncertain. CDR1 is SGHTA, CDR2 FQGNSA, per germline. Trimming removed 2 bases at V and 5 bases at J, with 7 bases between. The CDR3 runs 14 residues. The CDR3 sequence is CASSLNLDNSPLHF. Here the CDR3 DNA reads TGTGCCAGCAGCTTAAACTTGGATAATTCACCCCTCCACTTT.

The gene calls are TRBV7-9 and TRBJ1-4; no firm D call. The CDR3 consists of 16 residues. The ends were cut back, 1 base at V and 4 bases at J, with 13 bases in the middle. Germline V gene data show CDR1 as SEHNR and CDR2 as FQNEAQ (reference sequence). The CDR3: CASSLVLGNYNEKLFF. The CDR3 coding sequence is TGTGCCAGCAGCTTAGTTCTTGGAAACTATAATGAAAAACTGTTTTTT.

This clonotype was observed many times. The gene calls are TRBV29-1 and TRBJ2-7; D perhaps matches TRBD1 (7 bases). The V gene lost 3 bases and the J gene lost 5 bases, with 8 bases spanning the gap. This CDR3 spans 11 amino acids. Per the germline V gene, CDR1 is SQVTM and CDR2 is ANQGSEA. For the CDR3, the DNA is TGCAGCGTTGACAGGGGGGACGAGCAGTACTTC. This codes for CSVDRGDEQYF.

This clonotype has ten or more counts. V and J are TRBV7-2 and TRBJ2-7; 12 bases are shared with TRBD2. Germline assignment: CDR1 SGHTA and CDR2 FQGNSA. Germline trimming cut 6 bases from V and 2 bases from J; bases unmatched to any gene: 5. This CDR3 is built from 15 residues. CDR3 nucleotide sequence: TGTGCCAGCAGGCGGACTAGCGGGGAAACCTACGAGCAGTACTTC. Translating it yields CASRRTSGETYEQYF. Supplemented by reference TRBV7-2 and TRBJ2-7, the full variable domain reads GAGVSQSPSNKVTEKGKDVELRCDPISGHTALYWYRQSLGQGLEFLIYFQGNSAPDKSGLPSDRFSAERTGGSVSTLTIQRTQQEDSAVYLCASRRTSGETYEQYFGPGTRLTVT.

The rearrangement links TRBV10-3 to TRBJ2-7; D gene uncertain. Germline V gene data show CDR1 as ENHRY and CDR2 as SYGVKD. This CDR3 has 12 amino acids. V lost 6 bases, J lost 5 bases, and 11 bases lay in between. The CDR3 spells CAISEQLDEQYF. CDR3 DNA: TGTGCCATCAGCGAGCAATTAGACGAGCAGTACTTC.

This clonotype showed up many times. CDR3 DNA: TGTGCCACCAGCAGAGGGTATGAGGGCCAAGAGACCCAGTACTTC. It encodes CATSRGYEGQETQYF. The V call is TRBV15, the J call TRBJ2-5; the D gene is possibly TRBD2 (5 bases). CDR1 LNHNV and CDR2 YYDKDF come from the germline V gene (reference sequence). The ends were cut back, 1 base at V and 1 base at J, with 10 bases in the middle. This CDR3 is built from 15 residues.

This clonotype was seen repeatedly, ten times or more. The chain uses TRBV27 and TRBJ1-2; a weak D match, TRBD1 (5 bases). Trimming took 5 bases from V and 6 from J, leaving 28 bases between them. Germline CDR1 MNHEY, CDR2 SMNVEV (reference sequence). The CDR3 extends over 18 amino acids. The CDR3 protein is CASSESGWPSYFQHGYTF. The CDR3 region has the DNA TGTGCCAGCAGTGAATCAGGGTGGCCCTCCTACTTTCAACATGGCTACACCTTC.

Turning to this clonotype: An end of the junction differs from the germline gene, which may be a read error. The rearrangement uses TRBV11-2 and TRBJ1-4, with 9 positions matching TRBD1. Germline V gene data show CDR1 as SGHAT and CDR2 as FQNNGV. The CDR3 sequence is 15 residues long. This CDR3 is CAGSLIGTGNEKLFF. The CDR3 DNA is TGTGCCGGCAGCTTAATTGGGACAGGGAATGAAAAACTGTTTTTT.

This clonotype was counted ten times or more. The rearrangement links TRBV4-2 to TRBJ2-1; 10 bases are a match to TRBD2. The CDR3 covers 15 residues. Germline V gene data show CDR1 as LGHNA and CDR2 as YNFKEQ. J gave up 7 bases and V 0 bases, and 3 bases lay outside the gene matches. CDR3 DNA: TGTGCCAGCAGCCAAGAAGCGGGGGGGCTAAATGAGCAGTTCTTC. It yields the protein CASSQEAGGLNEQFF.

A remark on this clonotype: At one of its ends the junction is not consistent with the germline gene, which may arise from a read error. This chain uses TRBV7-9 with TRBJ1-1, with 9 bases matching TRBD1. This CDR3 is built from 17 residues. Per the germline V gene, CDR1 is SEHNR and CDR2 is FQNEAQ (reference sequence). The CDR3 spells CASSLPVMTGGNTQAFF. CDR3 DNA: TGTGCCAGCAGCCTACCAGTAATGACAGGGGGAAACACTCAAGCTTTCTTT.

This chain links TRBV20-1 with TRBJ2-5, with TRBD2 as a possible D gene (5 bases). The J call is doubtful: the DNA matches TRBJ2-7 better. The CDR3 contains 15 residues. From germline, CDR1 is DFQATT and CDR2 SNEGSKA (reference sequence). CDR3 protein: CSARDPQRVGYEQYF. DNA for the CDR3: TGCAGTGCTAGAGACCCCCAGAGGGTTGGCTACGAGCAGTACTTC.

At least ten counts were recorded for this clonotype. The rearrangement links TRBV12-3 or TRBV12-4 to TRBJ2-1; 9 nucleotides match TRBD1. V shed 5 bases, J shed 7 bases, and the junction held 9 bases outside the gene matches. The CDR3 sequence is 15 residues long. The CDR3 DNA is TGTGCCAGCAGTCCCCGGGACAGGGTTGTAAATGAGCAGTTCTTC. Amino acids: CASSPRDRVVNEQFF.

This clonotype was observed a handful of times. The V and J genes are TRBV5-1 and TRBJ2-7, with a weak D call TRBD2 (7 bases). The CDR3 consists of 18 residues. V lost 3 bases and J lost 7, with 29 bases in between. Germline-derived CDR1 and CDR2 are SGHRS and YFSETQ. CDR3 bases: TGCGCCAGCAGCTCCCACAGAGGGGGGGGCCCGTCATACAATGAGCAGTACTTC. Protein product: CASSSHRGGGPSYNEQYF.

This clonotype showed up many times. The chain recombines TRBV6-1 with TRBJ2-7; 7 bases are shared with TRBD2. V trimming: 2 bases; J trimming: 6 bases; junction bases outside the gene matches: 7. Germline-derived CDR1 and CDR2 are MNHNS and SASEGT. The CDR3 runs to 14 residues. The CDR3 region has the DNA TGTGCCAGCAGTGAAACTGGAGGGAGGGGCGAGCAGTACTTC. Its protein is CASSETGGRGEQYF.

The chain carries TRBV15 and TRBJ1-1, with unresolved D. The V gene's germline CDR1 is LNHNV and CDR2 YYDKDF (reference sequence). CDR3 length: 12 residues. The germline V and J ends were trimmed by 3 bases and 6 bases, with 8 bases remaining between them. As DNA, the CDR3 is TGTGCCACCAGCAGGGCCCTGGCTGAAGCTTTCTTT. The encoded protein is CATSRALAEAFF.

As concerns this clonotype: This may be a read error: a much more frequent sequence differs by one nucleotide. This chain links TRBV5-1 with TRBJ2-5, with 9 bases identical to TRBD2. The J call may be in error: the DNA end matches TRBJ2-1 better. From germline, CDR1 is SGHRS and CDR2 YFSETQ. This CDR3 is built from 16 residues. The CDR3 is CASSPGERGAQETQFF. Written as DNA, the CDR3 is TGCGCCAGCAGCCCTGGGGAGCGGGGGGCCCAAGAGACCCAGTTCTTC.

This clonotype was detected ten times or more. The chain combines TRBV6-5 with TRBJ1-2; D is uncertain. The germline V gene encodes CDR1 MNHEY and CDR2 SVGAGI. Trimming cost V 2 bases and J 4 bases, with 11 bases left between them. This CDR3 contains 14 residues. CDR3 DNA: TGTGCCAGCAGTTACAATGGGGAGGGCTATGGCTACACCTTC. Protein: CASSYNGEGYGYTF.

This clonotype was observed many times. The chain has TRBV18 and TRBJ2-5; D is undetermined. The CDR3 loop spans 16 amino acids. Germline CDR1 and CDR2: KGHSH and LQKENI. The V end was cut by 4 bases, the J end by 4 bases, with 19 bases between. CDR3 residues: CASSLNVVTPRETQYF. CDR3 coding DNA: TGTGCCAGCTCACTAAACGTCGTGACACCGCGAGAGACCCAGTACTTC.